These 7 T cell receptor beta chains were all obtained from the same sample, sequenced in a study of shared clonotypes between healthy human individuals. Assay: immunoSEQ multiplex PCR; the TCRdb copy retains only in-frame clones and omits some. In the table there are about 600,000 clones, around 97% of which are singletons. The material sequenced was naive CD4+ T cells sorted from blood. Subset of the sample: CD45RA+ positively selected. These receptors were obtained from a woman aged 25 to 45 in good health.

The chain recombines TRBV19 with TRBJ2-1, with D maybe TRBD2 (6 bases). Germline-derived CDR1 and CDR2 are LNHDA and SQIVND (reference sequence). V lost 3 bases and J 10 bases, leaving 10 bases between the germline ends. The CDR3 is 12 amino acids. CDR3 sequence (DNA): TGTGCCAGTAGTATTAAGGCGGGGGAGCAGTTCTTC. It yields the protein CASSIKAGEQFF.

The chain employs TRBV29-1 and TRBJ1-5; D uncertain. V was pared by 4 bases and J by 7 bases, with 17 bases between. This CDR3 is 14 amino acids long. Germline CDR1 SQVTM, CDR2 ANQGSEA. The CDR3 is CSVAPPGPQQPQHF. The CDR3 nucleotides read TGCAGCGTTGCCCCCCCGGGCCCCCAACAGCCCCAGCATTTT.

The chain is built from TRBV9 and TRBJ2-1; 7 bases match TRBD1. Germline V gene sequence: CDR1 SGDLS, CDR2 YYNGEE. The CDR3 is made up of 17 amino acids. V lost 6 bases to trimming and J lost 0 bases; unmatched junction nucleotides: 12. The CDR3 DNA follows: TGTGCCAGCACGTCGTTGACAGGGATTAGCTCCTACAATGAGCAGTTCTTC. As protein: CASTSLTGISSYNEQFF. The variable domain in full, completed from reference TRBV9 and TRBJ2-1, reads DSGVTQTPKHLITATGQRVTLRCSPRSGDLSVYWYQQSLDQGLQFLIQYYNGEERAKGNILERFSAQQFPDLHSELNLSSLELGDSALYFCASTSLTGISSYNEQFFGPGTRLTVL.

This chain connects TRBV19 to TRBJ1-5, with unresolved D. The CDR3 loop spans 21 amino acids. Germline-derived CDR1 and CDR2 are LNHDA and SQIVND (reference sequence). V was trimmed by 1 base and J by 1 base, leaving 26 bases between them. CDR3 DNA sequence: TGTGCCAGTAGTATAGGGTTTACGTTGCTAGGCTCCCCTGGCAGCAATCAGCCCCAGCATTTT. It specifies CASSIGFTLLGSPGSNQPQHF.

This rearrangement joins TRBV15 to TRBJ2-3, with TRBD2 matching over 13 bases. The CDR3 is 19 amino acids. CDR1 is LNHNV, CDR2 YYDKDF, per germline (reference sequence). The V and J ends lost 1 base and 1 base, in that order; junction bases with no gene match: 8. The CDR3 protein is CATSRGKPGTSGGTDTQYF. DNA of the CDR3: TGTGCCACCAGCAGAGGTAAACCCGGGACTAGCGGGGGCACAGATACGCAGTATTTT.

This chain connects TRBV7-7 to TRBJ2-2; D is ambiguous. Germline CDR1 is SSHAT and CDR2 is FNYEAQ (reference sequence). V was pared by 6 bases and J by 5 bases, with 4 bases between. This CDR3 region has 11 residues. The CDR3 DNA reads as TGTGCCAGCAGGGGGACCGGGGAGCTGTTTTTT. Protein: CASRGTGELFF.

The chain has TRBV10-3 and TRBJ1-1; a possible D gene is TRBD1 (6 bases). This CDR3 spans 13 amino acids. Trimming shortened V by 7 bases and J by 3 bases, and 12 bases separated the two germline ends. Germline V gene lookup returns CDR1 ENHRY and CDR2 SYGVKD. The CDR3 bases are TGTGCCATCAAACAAGGGGGGGACACTGAAGCTTTCTTT. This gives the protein CAIKQGGDTEAFF.